Listed here are 17 T cell receptor beta chains from one sample, sequenced in a study of shared clonotypes between healthy human individuals. Clones were read by immunoSEQ multiplex PCR, and TCRdb kept only the in-frame ones, dropping some. The sample carries roughly 490,000 clones, about three quarters recorded once. The specimen sequenced was PBMCs. The receptor set was obtained from a woman aged 35 to 49 in good health. Some clones in this sample may be carry-over from other donors' samples.

The chain carries TRBV7-2 and TRBJ2-7, with D maybe TRBD1 (6 bases). V lost 3 bases and J 7 bases, leaving 16 bases between the germline ends. Germline CDR1 and CDR2: SGHTA and FQGNSA. CDR3 size: 14 residues. CDR3 sequence: CASSFSGQMGEQYF. The CDR3, as DNA: TGTGCCAGCAGCTTTTCGGGACAAATGGGGGAGCAGTACTTC.

The chain links TRBV10-3 to TRBJ2-7, with TRBD2 identical over 8 bases. Trimming at V came to 10 bases and at J to 0 bases, leaving 8 bases not matched to a gene. CDR1 is ENHRY, CDR2 SYGVKD, per germline. This CDR3 is 14 amino acids long. The CDR3: CATTRGASSYEQYF. The CDR3 DNA reads as TGTGCCACAACGCGGGGGGCGAGCTCCTACGAGCAGTACTTC.

The chain employs TRBV7-2 and TRBJ2-5; 10 bases line up with TRBD2. V shed 2 bases, J shed 5 bases, and the junction held 8 bases outside the gene matches. CDR3 length: 16 residues. Per the germline V gene, CDR1 is SGHTA and CDR2 is FQGNSA. The CDR3 DNA sequence: TGTGCCAGCAGCTTACCTAGCGGGAGCTTAGTGGAGACCCAGTACTTC. Protein sequence: CASSLPSGSLVETQYF.

V usage is TRBV2 and J usage is TRBJ2-1; D gene unclear. The length of the CDR3 is 14 residues. V gave up 6 bases and J gave up 5 bases, with 14 bases separating them. The germline CDR1 and CDR2 sequences are SNHLY and FYNNEI. CDR3 sequence: CASRGSSPNNEQFF. CDR3 sequence (DNA): TGTGCCAGCAGGGGGTCTAGTCCTAACAATGAGCAGTTCTTC.

The sample holds a few counts of this clone. The chain carries TRBV2 and TRBJ2-7; TRBD1 might be the D (5 bases). Germline CDR1 is SNHLY and CDR2 is FYNNEI. CDR3 size: 15 residues. Trimming shortened V by 7 bases and J by 3 bases, and 19 bases separated the two germline ends. Here the CDR3 DNA reads TGTGCCAGCATCCCCCGTAGGGGCGAAGGCTACGAGCAGTACTTC. As protein: CASIPRRGEGYEQYF.

The sample holds one count of this clone. The chain combines TRBV2 with TRBJ1-5, with a possible D match to TRBD1 (5 bases). Trimming took off 4 bases at V and 5 bases at J, with 12 bases between the two ends. Germline values: CDR1 SNHLY, CDR2 FYNNEI. The length of the CDR3 is 14 residues. Written as DNA, the CDR3 is TGTGCCAGCAGTGGGGGGGATCAGGATCAGCCCCAGCATTTT. This encodes CASSGGDQDQPQHF.

This clone was detected ten times or more. The chain links TRBV7-3 to TRBJ2-3; D gene uncertain. Trimming removed 5 bases from V and 2 bases from J, with 2 bases in between. Germline CDR1 reads SGHTA; CDR2 reads FQGTGA. This CDR3 spans 11 amino acids. In DNA, the CDR3 is TGTGCCAGCAGCATCACAGATACGCAGTATTTT. It specifies CASSITDTQYF.

As DNA, the CDR3 is TGTGCCTGGAACGAGGGACAGGGGGCGGTGTGGGGAGAAAAACTGTTTTTT. Its protein product is CAWNEGQGAVWGEKLFF. This chain uses TRBV30 with TRBJ1-4, with 12 bases aligning to TRBD1. The CDR3 spans 17 residues. Looked up from germline, CDR1 is GTSNPN and CDR2 is SVGIG (reference sequence). Germline trimming cut 4 bases from V and 8 bases from J; bases unmatched to any gene: 14.

The chain couples TRBV10-3 to TRBJ2-7; possibly TRBD1 for D (6 bases). Germline CDR1 reads ENHRY; CDR2 reads SYGVKD. The CDR3 loop spans 14 amino acids. Between the trimmed V and J ends, which lost 4 bases and 3 bases, there was a span of 13 bases. CDR3: CAISAGVGRYEQYF. CDR3 nucleotides: TGTGCCATCAGTGCAGGGGTGGGACGCTACGAGCAGTACTTC.

Comments on this clone: A much more abundant neighbour one base away suggests this may be a read error. The gene calls are TRBV29-1 and TRBJ2-7; perhaps TRBD2 as D (6 bases). CDR3 size: 11 residues. V was pared by 4 bases and J by 9 bases, with 13 bases between. Germline loops: CDR1 SQVTM, CDR2 ANQGSEA. The CDR3 sequence: CSVGRVNGQYF. The CDR3 DNA reads as TGCAGCGTTGGGAGGGTGAACGGGCAGTACTTC.

V gene TRBV9 combines with J gene TRBJ1-3; tentatively, D is TRBD1 (5 bases). V was shortened by 4 bases and J by 0 bases, with 20 bases between the two germline ends. The germline V gene encodes CDR1 SGDLS and CDR2 YYNGEE. The CDR3 has 18 residues. The CDR3 DNA is TGTGCCAGCAGCCCCACCGGCAGGGCCTCAAGCTCTGGAAACACCATATATTTT. Protein product: CASSPTGRASSSGNTIYF.

This chain uses TRBV18 with TRBJ2-1; 12 nucleotides match TRBD2. Germline V CDR1 and CDR2: KGHSH, LQKENI. Losses at the gene ends were 3 bases for V and 5 bases for J; bases not matched to a gene: 5. This CDR3 is built from 16 residues. The CDR3 coding sequence is TGTGCCAGCTCACCGCTAGCGGGAGGGCTAGACAATGAGCAGTTCTTC. This sequence encodes CASSPLAGGLDNEQFF.

Concerning this clone itself: Since a much larger clone is just one base distant, this may be a read error. Given the absence of the conserved phenylalanine or tryptophan at the CDR3 end, a read error is likely. The chain carries TRBV7-9 and TRBJ1-1; D is possibly TRBD1 (5 bases). V shed 8 bases and J shed 5 bases, with 18 bases lying between them. Germline assignment: CDR1 SEHNR and CDR2 FQNEAQ (reference sequence). This CDR3 is built from 14 residues. CDR3: CASAAFGAGTEAFS. CDR3 sequence (DNA): TGTGCCAGCGCCGCTTTTGGGGCTGGTACTGAAGCTTTCTCT.

This chain links TRBV28 with TRBJ2-3; 7 positions match TRBD1. Trimming took 8 bases from V and 2 from J; bases not matched to a gene: 7. Germline lookup yields CDR1 MDHEN and CDR2 SYDVKM. The CDR3 extends over 14 amino acids. CDR3 sequence reads: CASGTTGITDTQYF. CDR3 nucleotide sequence: TGTGCCAGCGGAACGACAGGGATCACAGATACGCAGTATTTT.

The gene calls are TRBV15 and TRBJ1-4; D unresolved. The CDR3 covers 16 residues. Trimming removed 1 base at V and 5 bases at J, with 14 bases between. The germline V gene has CDR1 LNHNV and CDR2 YYDKDF (reference sequence). The CDR3 nucleotides read TGTGCCACCAGCAGAGTTTGGGCAGGAGAAAATGAAAAACTGTTTTTT. Amino acid sequence: CATSRVWAGENEKLFF.

The genes are TRBV21-1 and TRBJ2-3; the table gives TRBD1 as D, unverified against the DNA. TRBV21-1 is annotated as a pseudogene. This CDR3 is 19 amino acids long. DNA for the CDR3: TGTGCCAGCAGCAAATGGAATTTAGAAGGGGAACCCCCCACAGATACGCAGTATTTT. It translates to CASSKWNLEGEPPTDTQYF.

The chain links TRBV19 to TRBJ2-2; D is unclear. The germline CDR1 and CDR2 sequences are LNHDA and SQIVND (reference sequence). This CDR3 has 14 residues. V was shortened by 3 bases and J by 6 bases, with 11 bases between the two germline ends. The CDR3 loop reads CASSMVYMAGELFF. The CDR3 nucleotides are TGTGCCAGTAGTATGGTCTATATGGCCGGGGAGCTGTTTTTT.